The clone carrying this TCR beta chain was found many times. Its target is not known. TCRdb reprocessed the RT-PCR reads via MiXCR and lists one record per CDR3 protein. The sample shows about 540,000 distinct CDR3 sequences, around 21% of them seen only once. This record comes from a study of response to subunit inactivated influenza vaccine. The CDR3 sequence is 12 residues long. The V and J ends lost 4 bases and 3 bases respectively, with 4 bases between them. Germline values: CDR1 MNHNY, CDR2 SVGAGI (reference sequence). Points from the study as a whole: The authors suggested that few new T cells are recruited per seasonal influenza vaccination.

This sample also appeared in a second study, on T cells expressing NK-cell markers. That source adds: It was by 5'RACE template switching with UMIs that TCR beta cDNA was made. Seven donors tested HCMV-seropositive and one tested seronegative among the eight sequenced.

The gene calls are TRBV6-6 and TRBJ1-3; no definite D call. This clonotype originated in a man aged 50 or older who received an inactivated influenza vaccine. The source was CD4+ T cells sorted from PBMCs, collected roughly 12 days after vaccination. The CDR3, as DNA: TGTGCCAGCAGTTTCGGTGGAAACACCATATATTTT. The encoded protein is CASSFGGNTIYF.